Following are 15 T cell receptor beta chains from one sample sequenced in a study of cytomegalovirus exposure and HLA in healthy donors. 60 Vbeta and 13 Jbeta primers were used in PCR. Only in-frame clones appear in the TCRdb table, and some are missing; sequencing was by immunoSEQ multiplex PCR. The table shows some 180,000 clones, with roughly four fifths occurring only once. Sequencing input: PBMCs. These receptors originate from a man aged 35-49 years in good health and CMV-seropositive.

This chain connects TRBV19 to TRBJ2-1; TRBD1 agrees at 12 bases. The CDR3 sequence is 13 residues long. Losses at the gene ends were 9 bases for V and 6 bases for J; bases not matched to a gene: 3. Germline values: CDR1 LNHDA, CDR2 SQIVND (reference sequence). The CDR3 reads CASRDRGLNEQFF. CDR3 coding DNA: TGTGCCAGCCGGGACAGGGGGCTCAATGAGCAGTTCTTC. The whole variable domain, remainder taken from reference TRBV19 and TRBJ2-1, is DGGITQSPKYLFRKEGQNVTLSCEQNLNHDAMYWYRQDPGQGLRLIYYSQIVNDFQKGDIAEGYSVSREKKESFPLTVTSAQKNPTAFYLCASRDRGLNEQFFGPGTRLTVL.

This clone has just a few counts. The CDR3 reads CASSPGTDYNEQFF. CDR3 bases: TGTGCCAGCAGTCCCGGGACAGACTACAATGAGCAGTTCTTC. This chain connects TRBV27 to TRBJ2-1, with TRBD1 matching 7 bases. V lost 5 bases to trimming and J lost 3 bases; unmatched junction nucleotides: 4. This CDR3 has 14 amino acids. The germline CDR1 and CDR2 sequences are MNHEY and SMNVEV (reference sequence).

This clone was counted a single time. The V and J genes are TRBV4-2 and TRBJ1-2; 7 bases are a match to TRBD1. Germline V CDR1 and CDR2: LGHNA, YNFKEQ. The CDR3 covers 16 residues. The V gene end was trimmed by 0 bases and the J gene end by 4 bases; junction bases not matched to a gene: 8. The CDR3 loop is CASSQDATGTLYGYTF. The CDR3 DNA is TGTGCCAGCAGCCAAGATGCGACAGGGACACTCTATGGCTACACCTTC.

The chain employs TRBV7-8 and TRBJ2-7, with 16 bases fitting TRBD2. Germline V gene data show CDR1 as SGHVS and CDR2 as FQNEAQ. The CDR3 loop spans 16 amino acids. V trimming: 0 bases; J trimming: 7 bases; junction bases outside the gene matches: 3. CDR3 residues: CASSLAGLAGGREQYF. The CDR3 DNA reads TGTGCCAGCAGCTTAGCGGGACTAGCGGGGGGGAGAGAGCAGTACTTC. Filled out from reference TRBV7-8 and TRBJ2-7, the complete variable domain reads GAGVSQSPRYKVAKRGQDVALRCDPISGHVSLFWYQQALGQGPEFLTYFQNEAQLDKSGLPSDRFFAERPEGSVSTLKIQRTQQEDSAVYLCASSLAGLAGGREQYFGPGTRLTVT.

The chain joins TRBV7-8 to TRBJ1-1; 7 nucleotides align to TRBD1. There are 14 residues in the CDR3. The germline V gene encodes CDR1 SGHVS and CDR2 FQNEAQ. J lost 4 bases, V lost 5 bases, and 7 bases had no gene match. The CDR3 bases are TGTGCCAGCAGCCCCGACGCAGGGGGCACTGAAGCTTTCTTT. This codes for CASSPDAGGTEAFF. The whole variable domain, filled in from reference TRBV7-8 and TRBJ1-1, reads GAGVSQSPRYKVAKRGQDVALRCDPISGHVSLFWYQQALGQGPEFLTYFQNEAQLDKSGLPSDRFFAERPEGSVSTLKIQRTQQEDSAVYLCASSPDAGGTEAFFGQGTRLTVV.

The V and J genes are TRBV6-5 and TRBJ1-6; 8 positions agree with TRBD1. CDR3 length: 14 residues. Germline CDR1 MNHEY, CDR2 SVGAGI. V lost 4 bases and J lost 7; bases outside the gene matches: 3. The CDR3 protein is CASSWTGKNSPLHF. CDR3 sequence (DNA): TGTGCCAGCAGTTGGACAGGGAAGAATTCACCCCTCCACTTT.

This clone was detected a few times. The chain uses TRBV7-8 and TRBJ1-5; D is uncertain. The CDR3 sequence is 15 residues long. The germline gives CDR1 SGHVS, CDR2 FQNEAQ. Trimming removed 1 base from V and 1 base from J, with 8 bases in between. For the CDR3, the DNA is TGTGCCAGCAGCTTAGGGCGGGTGAGCAATCAGCCCCAGCATTTT. It yields the protein CASSLGRVSNQPQHF.

DNA for the CDR3: TGTGCCAGCAGCCAGGGGGCTCGCACTGAAGCTTTCTTT. Its translation is CASSQGARTEAFF. V is TRBV7-2 and J is TRBJ1-1, with 8 bases aligning to TRBD1. J gave up 4 bases and V 5 bases, and 3 bases lay outside the gene matches. CDR3 size: 13 residues. Per the germline V gene, CDR1 is SGHTA and CDR2 is FQGNSA.

The chain combines TRBV6-1 with TRBJ2-7; 8 bases agree with TRBD2. The CDR3 has 15 residues. Trimming took 6 bases from V and 6 from J; bases not matched to a gene: 13. Germline V gives CDR1 MNHNS, CDR2 SASEGT. CDR3 region: CASSGGGRPSLEQYF. CDR3 DNA: TGTGCCAGCAGCGGGGGGGGACGCCCGTCTCTCGAGCAGTACTTC.

The chain recombines TRBV7-2 with TRBJ1-1; 7 nucleotides match TRBD1. Trimming at V came to 5 bases and at J to 4 bases, leaving 7 bases not matched to a gene. The CDR3 consists of 14 residues. Germline lookup yields CDR1 SGHTA and CDR2 FQGNSA. The CDR3 bases are TGTGCCAGCAGCAAAAGGACAGGTTCCACTGAAGCTTTCTTT. It yields the protein CASSKRTGSTEAFF.

This clone was counted a single time. The V call is TRBV10-3, the J call TRBJ1-2; D may be TRBD1 (5 bases). This CDR3 has 11 residues. The germline V gene has CDR1 ENHRY and CDR2 SYGVKD. Trimming removed 7 bases at V and 6 bases at J, with 9 bases between. For the CDR3, the DNA is TGTGCCATCATCGAGACAGATGGCTACACCTTC. It is translated as CAIIETDGYTF.

Turning to this clone: Other nucleotide sequences from this sample produce the same CDR3. The V call is TRBV4-2, the J call TRBJ2-3, with a possible D match to TRBD2 (6 bases). The CDR3 sequence is 15 residues long. The germline CDR1 and CDR2 sequences are LGHNA and YNFKEQ. Trimming removed 0 bases at V and 3 bases at J, with 10 bases between. CDR3: CASSQDPGGTDTQYF. DNA for the CDR3: TGTGCCAGCAGCCAAGACCCCGGGGGAACAGATACGCAGTATTTT.

This chain joins TRBV2 and TRBJ1-6, with TRBD1 matching over 10 bases. This CDR3 comprises 15 residues. Germline loops: CDR1 SNHLY, CDR2 FYNNEI. Trimming took 3 bases from V and 4 from J; bases not matched to a gene: 0. For the CDR3, the DNA is TGTGCCAGCAGTGAGGACAGGGGGTATAATTCACCCCTCCACTTT. This sequence encodes CASSEDRGYNSPLHF.

The chain is built from TRBV21-1 and TRBJ2-1; the DNA was not used to check the table's D call, TRBD2. TRBV21-1 has pseudogene status. This CDR3 has 18 amino acids. CDR3 nucleotides: TGTGCCAGCAACCCCCGGACTAGCGGGAGGAGGGAACAGGGTGAGCAGTTCTTC. This gives the protein CASNPRTSGRREQGEQFF.

V usage is TRBV19 and J usage is TRBJ1-2; D not resolved. Germline-derived CDR1 and CDR2 are LNHDA and SQIVND (reference sequence). V shed 3 bases and J shed 7 bases, with 9 bases lying between them. The CDR3 consists of 12 residues. The DNA for the CDR3 is TGTGCCAGTAGTATTTCTGTCGGTGGCTACACCTTC. It specifies CASSISVGGYTF.